Listed below are T cell receptor beta chains from one sample, sequenced in a study of T-cell reconstitution after alpha-beta-depleted transplantation in children. A single record per CDR3 protein comes from TCRdb applying MiXCR to the PCR reads. The sample has 250,000 to 400,000 distinct CDR3 sequences, around 20% seen once; the top ten hold over 9.5%. Sequencing used PBMCs, mostly from graft donor cells, obtained 180 days after TCRalphabeta/CD19-depleted stem cell transplant. These receptors originate from a male patient aged 10 to 17 who had a stem cell transplant for acute lymphoblastic leukemia, so the T cells may come from the graft donor. Both conserved end residues are part of each CDR3. D genes are given only for firm matches. Size values are once, few and many counts, or a class for expanded clones, and some rows have none.

>TRBJ2-3|.|TRBV7-9|many
TGTGCCAGCAGCTTAGTGTCTCAAGTGCAGTATTTT
CASSLVSQVQYF
>TRBJ2-1|.|TRBV12-3/TRBV12-4|many
TGTGCCAGCATCTCGGGACTGCCAAGGCGGGAGCAGTTCTTC
CASISGLPRREQFF
>TRBJ1-2|.|TRBV11-2|.
TGTGCCAGCAGCTTAGGGGGCAGGCCACCCGTCTATGGCTACACCTTC
CASSLGGRPPVYGYTF
>TRBJ2-7|.|TRBV4-2|.
TGTGCCAGCAGCCAACTTGAAGTGAGTAACCACGAGCAGTACTTC
CASSQLEVSNHEQYF
>TRBJ1-4|.|TRBV5-6|few
TGTGCCAGCAGCTTTTTAGGGCTTACTAATGAAAAACTGTTTTTT
CASSFLGLTNEKLFF
>TRBJ1-2|TRBD1|TRBV7-9|.
TGTGCCAGCAGCTTAGATCCGGCAGGGGGAGAAGGCTACACCTTC
CASSLDPAGGEGYTF
>TRBJ2-2|.|TRBV5-1|few
TGCGCCAGCAGCTTGTCAACTAGCCAAACCGGGGAGCTGTTTTTT
CASSLSTSQTGELFF
>TRBJ2-1|TRBD1|TRBV14|few
TGTGCCAGCAGCCAACGACAGGGGGGTGAGCAGTTCTTC
CASSQRQGGEQFF
>TRBJ2-1|.|TRBV27|many
TGTGCCAGCAGAAAGTACAATGAGCAGTTCTTC
CASRKYNEQFF
>TRBJ2-7|TRBD1|TRBV5-1|.
TGCGCCAGCAGCCGTTTGACACAGGGGGCCTACGAGCAGTACTTC
CASSRLTQGAYEQYF
>TRBJ1-1|TRBD1|TRBV29-1|.
TGCAGCGTGGTGAAAGACAGGGCCCGGGGTATGAACACTGAAGCTTTCTTT
CSVVKDRARGMNTEAFF
>TRBJ2-1|.|TRBV5-1|few
TGCGCCAGCAGCTTGGAACCAAATGAGCAGTTCTTC
CASSLEPNEQFF
>TRBJ2-3|TRBD2|TRBV10-3|.
TGTGCCATCAGCCCTACTAGCGGGAGAGTGCATACGCAGTATTTT
CAISPTSGRVHTQYF
>TRBJ1-1|TRBD1|TRBV5-1|few
TGCGCCAGCAGCTTGTTAAGGGGGCAAACTGAAGCTTTCTTT
CASSLLRGQTEAFF
>TRBJ2-7|.|TRBV29-1|many
TGCAGCGTGATTCAACACGATCAGTACTTC
CSVIQHDQYF
>TRBJ2-5|TRBD2|TRBV7-9|.
TGTGCCAGCAGCCCCCACTGGCGGGAGGGCCTGGAGACCCAGTACTTC
CASSPHWREGLETQYF
>TRBJ2-3|TRBD1|TRBV10-3|once
TGTGCCATCAGTGAGCGGGACAGCCCAACAGATACGCAGTATTTT
CAISERDSPTDTQYF
>TRBJ2-1|.|TRBV20-1|.
TGCAGTGCTAGACGACAGCTCAATGAGCAGTTCTTC
CSARRQLNEQFF
>TRBJ2-5|.|TRBV5-1|.
TGCGCCAGCAGCTTTATCTTCGGCGAGGGGTCCGGGGAGACCCAGTACTTC
CASSFIFGEGSGETQYF
>TRBJ2-7|.|TRBV5-1|.
TGCGCCAGCAGCTATAGCCTTAACTACGAGCAGTACTTC
CASSYSLNYEQYF
>TRBJ2-1|.|TRBV5-6|few
TGTGCCAGCAGCTACCCGTGGCGGGACTGGGGGACATACTACAATGAGCAGTTCTTC
CASSYPWRDWGTYYNEQFF
>TRBJ1-2|TRBD1|TRBV28|.
TGTGCCAGCAGTTTCCGAGACAGGGGTACAAATGGCTACACCTTC
CASSFRDRGTNGYTF
>TRBJ2-3|TRBD2|TRBV6-2/TRBV6-3|few
TGTGCCAGCATCCCCGCCGGGACTAGCGGGAAGGATACGCAGTATTTT
CASIPAGTSGKDTQYF
>TRBJ2-7|TRBD2|TRBV7-3|.
TGTGCCAGCAGCCATCTAGCGGGGGAGGGTACCGAGCAGTACTTC
CASSHLAGEGTEQYF
>TRBJ2-7|.|TRBV12-3/TRBV12-4|.
TGTGCCAGCAGTTTAGTTTGGGTCGAGCAGTACTTC
CASSLVWVEQYF
>TRBJ1-2|.|TRBV5-1|.
.
CASSFTPLTMATPSVRLGNYGYTF
>TRBJ2-1|.|TRBV11-3|.
TGTGCCAGCAGCTTAAAGGGACACTTCCAAAATGAGCAGTTCTTC
CASSLKGHFQNEQFF
>TRBJ2-7|TRBD2|TRBV28|.
TGTGCCAGCGCAGTACTAGCGGGAGGTGGTAGACACGAGCAGTACTTC
CASAVLAGGGRHEQYF
>TRBJ1-2|TRBD1|TRBV15|few
TGTGCCACCAGCTTCAGGGGGCGCACCTATGGCTACACCTTC
CATSFRGRTYGYTF
>TRBJ2-3|.|TRBV20-1|few
TGCAGTGCTAACGAGGGCGTGGGCACAGATACGCAGTATTTT
CSANEGVGTDTQYF
>TRBJ2-5|TRBD1|TRBV5-6|many
TGTGCCAGCAGCTTGAGGGGGCGCGAGGAGACCCAGTACTTC
CASSLRGREETQYF
>TRBJ2-7|.|TRBV5-1|.
TGCGCCAGCAGCTTGCCTCCCTACGAGCAGTACTTC
CASSLPPYEQYF
>TRBJ2-7|.|TRBV21-1|.
TGTGCCAGCAGCGAAGGGGAGTGTGACACCTACGAGCAGTACTTC
CASSEGECDTYEQYF
>TRBJ1-2|.|TRBV20-1|.
TGCAGTGCTCAACAGGGCGCCTATGGCTACACCTTC
CSAQQGAYGYTF
>TRBJ2-7|TRBD1|TRBV5-1|few
TGCGCCAGCAGCTTCGAAGGACAGGGGAAGTACTTC
CASSFEGQGKYF
>TRBJ2-7|.|TRBV19|.
TGTGCCAGTAGTATAGGACGGAGAGGGTACGAGCAGTACTTC
CASSIGRRGYEQYF
>TRBJ2-3|TRBD1|TRBV29-1|.
TGCAGCGTTGAATATAGCAGGGGGTTATCTGATACGCAGTATTTT
CSVEYSRGLSDTQYF
>TRBJ2-1|TRBD1|TRBV5-1|few
TGCGCCAGCAGCTTGAGGGACAGGGCCTTGGTGGGTTACAATGAGCAGTTCTTC
CASSLRDRALVGYNEQFF
>TRBJ1-2|.|TRBV29-1|.
TGCAGCGTTGAAGTATGGGAGGTTGGGTATGGCTACACCTTC
CSVEVWEVGYGYTF
>TRBJ2-2|.|TRBV20-1|.
TGCAGTGTCCCAGGACTCCGAAGGTCCGGGGAGCTGTTTTTT
CSVPGLRRSGELFF
>TRBJ2-7|.|TRBV20-1|few
TGCAGTGCTAGAGAGGCTCGGACCCTGGGTATTTACGAGCAGTACTTC
CSAREARTLGIYEQYF
>TRBJ2-7|.|TRBV4-1|few
TGCGCCAGCAGCCAAGGGGCGGGATCCTACGAGCAGTACTTC
CASSQGAGSYEQYF
>TRBJ1-4|.|TRBV27|.
TGTGCCAGCAGTTTGGACCGGGACGGCGCGGGGAAACTGTTTTTT
CASSLDRDGAGKLFF
>TRBJ1-3|.|TRBV9|.
TGTGCCAGCAGCGTAGGTGGGAGCACTGGAAACACCATATATTTT
CASSVGGSTGNTIYF
>TRBJ2-3|.|TRBV5-1|few
TGCGCCAGCAGCCCGCGGGAACGCACAGATACGCAGTATTTT
CASSPRERTDTQYF
>TRBJ2-6|.|TRBV7-9|.
TGTGCCAGCAGCTCCCGGTACTCTGGGGCCAACGTCCTGACTTTC
CASSSRYSGANVLTF
>TRBJ2-5|.|TRBV12-3/TRBV12-4|.
TGTGCCAGCAGTTTGAACCGGGAAGAGACCCAGTACTTC
CASSLNREETQYF
>TRBJ2-1|TRBD2|TRBV7-2|.
TGTGCCAGCAGCGGGACTAGTGGAGCCAATGAGCAGTTCTTC
CASSGTSGANEQFF
>TRBJ2-1|.|TRBV12-3/TRBV12-4|few
TGTGCCAGCAGTTCGTTTTACAATGAGCAGTTCTTC
CASSSFYNEQFF
>TRBJ2-5|.|TRBV7-6|.
TGTGCCAGCAGCGGGGAGATGGGTCAAGAGACCCAGTACTTC
CASSGEMGQETQYF
>TRBJ2-5|.|TRBV10-3|many
TGTGCCATCAGTGAGCTAGGACAAATCCGAGAGACCCAGTACTTC
CAISELGQIRETQYF
>TRBJ2-3|TRBD1|TRBV20-1|.
TGCAGTGTCACCGGGACAGGGAACCCAGATACGCAGTATTTT
CSVTGTGNPDTQYF